Each of the 28 T cell receptor beta chains below was sequenced from the same sample in a study of technical replicates of blood from several donors. The table came from immunoSEQ multiplex PCR; TCRdb's copy has only in-frame clones and leaves some out. The table includes around 79,000 clones, about 94% detected once. Sequenced sample: T cells isolated from PBMCs. The receptors were gathered from a human donor in good health.

The rearrangement joins TRBV6-5 to TRBJ1-1, with 9 nucleotides matching TRBD1. Trimming removed 9 bases from V and 4 bases from J; junction bases left unmatched: 9. CDR3 length: 14 amino acids. CDR1 MNHEY and CDR2 SVGAGI come from the germline V gene. This CDR3 reads CASLQGARGTEAFF. In DNA, the CDR3 is TGTGCCAGTCTACAGGGGGCGCGGGGCACTGAAGCTTTCTTT.

This clone is a singleton in its sample. This chain connects TRBV6-1 to TRBJ1-2; unclear D gene. The CDR3 is made up of 17 amino acids. Germline assignment: CDR1 MNHNS and CDR2 SASEGT. V was cut by 2 bases and J by 0 bases, with 16 bases left in between. CDR3 bases: TGTGCCAGCAGTGAATTGCGGAGTCCCCTAGCTAACTATGGCTACACCTTC. Residues: CASSELRSPLANYGYTF.

The chain recombines TRBV23-1 with TRBJ2-7; weak D call: TRBD2 (6 bases). TRBV23-1 is an ORF; its function is uncertain. The germline V and J ends were trimmed by 6 bases and 2 bases, with 20 bases remaining between them. The CDR3 consists of 16 residues. CDR3 loop: CASSPPLSGYPYEQYF. The CDR3, as DNA: TGCGCCAGCAGCCCTCCGCTTAGCGGTTATCCCTACGAGCAGTACTTC.

The chain has TRBV5-4 and TRBJ2-5, with 9 bases identical to TRBD2. This CDR3 is built from 15 residues. Per germline, CDR1 SGHNT and CDR2 YYREEE (reference sequence). Trimming cost V 4 bases and J 5 bases; bases outside gene matches: 9. In DNA, the CDR3 is TGTGCCAGCAGCCAATGGAGGGCGGGAGGGGAGACCCAGTACTTC. It yields the protein CASSQWRAGGETQYF.

V usage is TRBV10-1 and J usage is TRBJ2-3; D is uncertain. Germline loops: CDR1 WNHNN, CDR2 SYGVQD (reference sequence). CDR3 length: 15 residues. Trimming removed 2 bases from V and 0 bases from J, with 9 bases in between. Here the CDR3 DNA reads TGCGCCAGCAGTGAGCACGGGTCCAGCACAGATACGCAGTATTTT. This sequence encodes CASSEHGSSTDTQYF.

The chain carries TRBV2 and TRBJ1-2; D possibly corresponds to TRBD1 (6 bases). The length of the CDR3 is 15 residues. CDR1 and CDR2 from the germline V gene are SNHLY and FYNNEI. Trimming cost V 2 bases and J 3 bases, with 13 bases left between them. CDR3 protein: CASSEYREGYYGYTF. The CDR3 coding sequence is TGTGCCAGCAGTGAATACAGGGAGGGGTACTATGGCTACACCTTC. The full variable domain, its missing parts supplied by reference TRBV2 and TRBJ1-2, is EPEVTQTPSHQVTQMGQEVILRCVPISNHLYFYWYRQILGQKVEFLVSFYNNEISEKSEIFDDQFSVERPDGSNFTLKIRSTKLEDSAMYFCASSEYREGYYGYTFGSGTRLTVV.

This chain uses TRBV19 with TRBJ1-2; D remains unclear. The CDR3 runs to 14 residues. V lost 4 bases, J lost 4 bases, and 13 bases lay in between. The germline CDR1 and CDR2 sequences are LNHDA and SQIVND (reference sequence). The CDR3 is CASSTLARIYGYTF. In DNA, the CDR3 is TGTGCCAGTAGTACCCTCGCGAGGATCTATGGCTACACCTTC.

The rearrangement joins TRBV7-6 to TRBJ2-5; TRBD1 agrees at 7 bases. The CDR3 runs to 16 residues. Losses at the gene ends were 4 bases for V and 0 bases for J; bases not matched to a gene: 8. Germline values: CDR1 SGHVS, CDR2 FNYEAQ. The CDR3 loop is CASSSPVDRYQETQYF. The CDR3 DNA follows: TGTGCCAGCAGCTCTCCAGTGGACAGGTACCAAGAGACCCAGTACTTC.

The chain links TRBV7-9 to TRBJ2-1; D is possibly TRBD2 (6 bases). CDR1 is SEHNR, CDR2 FQNEAQ, per germline (reference sequence). Trimming removed 6 bases from V and 0 bases from J, with 15 bases in between. The CDR3 runs to 16 residues. The CDR3 sequence: CASRSIRGSSYNEQFF. CDR3 DNA: TGTGCCAGCAGGTCCATTCGGGGGAGCTCCTACAATGAGCAGTTCTTC. Based on the CDR3 plus reference TRBV7-9 and TRBJ2-1, the full variable domain is DTGVSQNPRHKITKRGQNVTFRCDPISEHNRLYWYRQTLGQGPEFLTYFQNEAQLEKSRLLSDRFSAERPKGSFSTLEIQRTEQGDSAMYLCASRSIRGSSYNEQFFGPGTRLTVL.

The chain recombines TRBV6-1 with TRBJ1-5, with TRBD1 identical over 12 bases. J gave up 2 bases and V 4 bases, and 3 bases lay outside the gene matches. Germline V gives CDR1 MNHNS, CDR2 SASEGT. This CDR3 region has 16 residues. CDR3 bases: TGTGCCAGCAGTGGGGACAGGGGGCTTGGCAATCAGCCCCAGCATTTT. Its translation: CASSGDRGLGNQPQHF.

This chain connects TRBV5-1 to TRBJ2-3; 8 positions match TRBD2. J was trimmed by 2 bases and V by 4 bases; bases with no gene match: 6. The CDR3 spans 15 residues. Per germline, CDR1 SGHRS and CDR2 YFSETQ. Written as DNA, the CDR3 is TGCGCCAGCAGCCGCGGGGGGTCCCACACAGATACGCAGTATTTT. Translation: CASSRGGSHTDTQYF.

This clone occurred once. The genes are TRBV9 and TRBJ2-7; D may be TRBD2 (7 bases). This CDR3 region has 16 residues. The V end was cut by 0 bases, the J end by 5 bases, with 18 bases between. Germline-derived CDR1 and CDR2 are SGDLS and YYNGEE. The CDR3 DNA sequence: TGTGCCAGCAGCGTAGGGGGGGGCTCGTGGAGCGACGAGCAGTACTTC. It translates to CASSVGGGSWSDEQYF.

The V and J genes are TRBV2 and TRBJ1-2, with unresolved D. Germline loops: CDR1 SNHLY, CDR2 FYNNEI. V lost 7 bases, J lost 6 bases, and 9 bases lay in between. The CDR3 is 11 amino acids. The CDR3 DNA reads TGTGCCAGCATGGGCGGGGATGGCTACACCTTC. Translated: CASMGGDGYTF.

This chain joins TRBV2 and TRBJ2-1; 7 nucleotides agree with TRBD2. V was clipped by 6 bases and J by 6 bases; unmatched bases: 14. CDR3 length equals 16 residues. Germline CDR1 reads SNHLY; CDR2 reads FYNNEI. CDR3 region: CASSHVPAGESNEQFF. CDR3 coding DNA: TGTGCCAGCAGCCACGTCCCGGCGGGAGAAAGCAATGAGCAGTTCTTC. The full variable domain, in which reference TRBV2 and TRBJ2-1 provide the parts outside the CDR3, is EPEVTQTPSHQVTQMGQEVILRCVPISNHLYFYWYRQILGQKVEFLVSFYNNEISEKSEIFDDQFSVERPDGSNFTLKIRSTKLEDSAMYFCASSHVPAGESNEQFFGPGTRLTVL.

The chain couples TRBV9 to TRBJ2-3; 7 nucleotides line up with TRBD2. This CDR3 region has 17 residues. Unmatched junction bases numbered 11, after V lost 4 bases and J lost 0 bases. The V gene's germline CDR1 is SGDLS and CDR2 YYNGEE. The CDR3 here is CASSPSIGGLSTDTQYF. In nucleotides, the CDR3 is TGTGCCAGCAGCCCGTCTATCGGGGGGTTAAGCACAGATACGCAGTATTTT.

V usage is TRBV5-1 and J usage is TRBJ1-1; D remains unclear. This CDR3 is 15 amino acids long. CDR1 is SGHRS and CDR2 is YFSETQ in the germline V gene. V lost 2 bases and J lost 0, with 11 bases in between. CDR3 residues: CASSLNQNMNTEAFF. The CDR3 DNA is TGCGCCAGCAGCTTAAACCAGAATATGAACACTGAAGCTTTCTTT.

This chain links TRBV10-3 with TRBJ2-7; weak D call: TRBD1 (5 bases). Germline assignment: CDR1 ENHRY and CDR2 SYGVKD. The CDR3 consists of 13 residues. With 8 bases removed from V and 7 bases from J, the gap between germline ends came to 18 bases. As DNA, the CDR3 is TGTGCCATCGGTAGGGGCGGTGAGAGGGAGCAGTACTTC. It yields the protein CAIGRGGEREQYF.

This chain links TRBV4-2 with TRBJ2-1, with TRBD2 identical over 10 bases. The germline V gene has CDR1 LGHNA and CDR2 YNFKEQ. V gave up 3 bases and J gave up 8 bases; unmatched junction bases: 7. The CDR3 covers 15 residues. In DNA form, the CDR3 reads TGTGCCAGCAGCCACTTAGAGCGGGAGGGCCATGAGCAGTTCTTC. Translated, it gives CASSHLEREGHEQFF.

The genes are TRBV2 and TRBJ1-1, with 9 nucleotides matching TRBD1. Per the germline V gene, CDR1 is SNHLY and CDR2 is FYNNEI. The CDR3 is 14 amino acids. The V segment lost 2 bases and the J segment 3 bases; nucleotides outside the gene matches: 1. The CDR3 here is CASSERTGDTEAFF. CDR3 DNA sequence: TGTGCCAGCAGTGAAAGGACAGGGGACACTGAAGCTTTCTTT.

CDR3 loop: CASSPSGLSNQPQHF. DNA of the CDR3: TGTGCCAGCAGTCCTTCAGGGTTGAGCAATCAGCCCCAGCATTTT. This sequence joins TRBV28 and TRBJ1-5, with a possible D match to TRBD1 (5 bases). Per germline, CDR1 MDHEN and CDR2 SYDVKM. V was shortened by 5 bases and J by 1 base, with 12 bases between the two germline ends. This CDR3 region has 15 residues. The variable domain in full, completed from reference TRBV28 and TRBJ1-5, reads DVKVTQSSRYLVKRTGEKVFLECVQDMDHENMFWYRQDPGLGLRLIYFSYDVKMKEKGDIPEGYSVSREKKERFSLILESASTNQTSMYLCASSPSGLSNQPQHFGDGTRLSIL.

This clone came up once. The V call is TRBV18, the J call TRBJ2-3; weak D call: TRBD1 (5 bases). Germline-derived CDR1 and CDR2 are KGHSH and LQKENI. Deletions cut 1 base from V and 2 bases from J, with 13 bases between. The CDR3 extends over 16 amino acids. CDR3 nucleotide sequence: TGTGCCAGCTCACCACGGTCCGACAGCCTCACAGATACGCAGTATTTT. The encoded protein is CASSPRSDSLTDTQYF.

The chain recombines TRBV21-1 with TRBJ2-5; TRBD2, the table's D call, lacks a check against the DNA. TRBV21-1 is recorded as a pseudogene. This CDR3 is 15 amino acids long. The CDR3 here is CASSNGSGRRETQYF. The CDR3, as DNA: TGTGCCAGCAGCAATGGTAGCGGGAGACGAGAGACCCAGTACTTC.

The V gene is TRBV6-6, the J gene TRBJ2-2; 10 bases map to TRBD1. The CDR3 has 15 residues. V lost 2 bases to trimming and J lost 6 bases; unmatched junction nucleotides: 3. CDR1 is MNHNY, CDR2 SVGAGI, per germline (reference sequence). Written as DNA, the CDR3 is TGTGCCAGCAGTTACCGGACAGGGGGTGCCGGGGAGCTGTTTTTT. Amino acid sequence: CASSYRTGGAGELFF.

The CDR3 region has the DNA TGTGCCAGCAGCTTAGAACAGGGTAACGAGCAGTACTTC. This codes for CASSLEQGNEQYF. J is TRBJ2-7 and V is TRBV7-3; tentative D call: TRBD1 (6 bases). The CDR3 consists of 13 residues. Germline V gives CDR1 SGHTA, CDR2 FQGTGA. V was clipped by 2 bases and J by 5 bases, with 10 bases between them.

The chain carries TRBV6-5 and TRBJ1-1; D gene ambiguous. The V end was cut by 2 bases, the J end by 5 bases, with 9 bases between. The CDR3 loop spans 13 amino acids. Per germline, CDR1 MNHEY and CDR2 SVGAGI. In DNA form, the CDR3 reads TGTGCCAGCAGTTACGGCAGATCGACTGAAGCTTTCTTT. Translated, it gives CASSYGRSTEAFF.

This chain links TRBV2 with TRBJ2-2, with 7 positions matching TRBD2. Germline assignment: CDR1 SNHLY and CDR2 FYNNEI. With V trimmed by 4 bases and J by 6 bases, 5 bases remained unmatched. The CDR3 loop spans 14 amino acids. CDR3 nucleotides: TGTGCCAGCAGTGTAGAGGGGAGGGCCGGGGAGCTGTTTTTT. This encodes CASSVEGRAGELFF.

The chain carries TRBV7-8 and TRBJ1-2; D not resolved. Trimming stripped 1 base from V and 8 bases from J, with 11 bases between. Germline loops: CDR1 SGHVS, CDR2 FQNEAQ. The CDR3 extends over 13 amino acids. This CDR3 reads CASSLGGPEGYTF. CDR3 in DNA: TGTGCCAGCAGCTTAGGAGGCCCTGAGGGCTACACCTTC. Using reference TRBV7-8 and TRBJ1-2 for the parts outside the CDR3, the full variable domain is GAGVSQSPRYKVAKRGQDVALRCDPISGHVSLFWYQQALGQGPEFLTYFQNEAQLDKSGLPSDRFFAERPEGSVSTLKIQRTQQEDSAVYLCASSLGGPEGYTFGSGTRLTVV.

CDR3 region: CASSVVPSQETQYF. CDR3 DNA sequence: TGTGCCAGCAGCGTAGTACCCAGCCAAGAGACCCAGTACTTC. This chain links TRBV9 with TRBJ2-5; D not resolved. The CDR3 loop spans 14 amino acids. Germline V CDR1 and CDR2: SGDLS, YYNGEE. Trimming took 0 bases from V and 1 from J, leaving 7 bases between them. Full variable domain (outside the CDR3, taken from reference TRBV9 and TRBJ2-5): DSGVTQTPKHLITATGQRVTLRCSPRSGDLSVYWYQQSLDQGLQFLIQYYNGEERAKGNILERFSAQQFPDLHSELNLSSLELGDSALYFCASSVVPSQETQYFGPGTRLLVL.